The entry that follows covers one T cell receptor (beta chain) sequence. Its cognate antigen is unknown. This sample stems from a study of long-term antiretroviral therapy in people with HIV. Running of the v3.0 immunoSEQ assay took place at survey level. Clones were sequenced by immunoSEQ multiplex PCR, and TCRdb holds only the in-frame ones, with some missing. The table lists 20,000 to 25,000 clones, 60% to 80% of them singletons. Study findings and constraints: Repertoire dominance by clones expanded before ART was seen at all time points. For ART adherence, viral resistance and therapy changes, no data were available.

Every specimen provided roughly 1-10 million cryopreserved PBMC before DNA extraction took place. Germline values: CDR1 SGHKS, CDR2 YYEKEE (reference sequence). The CDR3 totals 14 residues. Trimming removed 0 bases from V and 4 bases from J, with 5 bases in between. The genes are TRBV5-5 and TRBJ2-6; the D is unclear. The sequence was collected from a woman between 40 and 55 years old with HIV. The specimen was unsorted PBMCs, collected around 1.8 years before starting antiretroviral therapy. The CDR3 is CASSLEGGANVLTF. The CDR3, as DNA: TGTGCCAGCAGCTTGGAAGGCGGGGCCAACGTCCTGACTTTC.